The clone carrying this T cell receptor (beta chain) was observed many times. Its antigen is currently unknown. Molecules of cDNA were individually given unique molecular identifiers that were attached to them. From the 5' RACE reads, TCRdb called clonotypes with MiXCR, one entry per CDR3 protein. This sample has approximately 44,000 distinct CDR3 sequences; approximately 12% occur once, and the top ten carry approximately 15%. This CDR3 is built from 11 residues. Per the germline V gene, CDR1 is SGHAT and CDR2 is FQNNGV. Trimming removed 5 bases at V and 9 bases at J, with 8 bases between. The record originates from a study of early T cells in non-severe SARS-CoV-2 infection. Study summary: Bulk RNA taken from unsorted whole blood was sequenced, leaving chains unpaired. Study-wide points: Reliance on VDJdb matching favored anti-spike CD8 responses; private and CD4 specificities were missed.

The specimen was whole blood. This receptor was taken from an adult who was a healthcare worker with PCR-confirmed SARS-CoV-2 infection or an uninfected control (not recorded which). The chain is built from TRBV11-2 and TRBJ2-1; TRBD1 might be the D (7 bases). The CDR3 nucleotides are TGTGCCAGCAGCCAGGGGGGTGAGCAGTTCTTC. Its translation is CASSQGGEQFF.